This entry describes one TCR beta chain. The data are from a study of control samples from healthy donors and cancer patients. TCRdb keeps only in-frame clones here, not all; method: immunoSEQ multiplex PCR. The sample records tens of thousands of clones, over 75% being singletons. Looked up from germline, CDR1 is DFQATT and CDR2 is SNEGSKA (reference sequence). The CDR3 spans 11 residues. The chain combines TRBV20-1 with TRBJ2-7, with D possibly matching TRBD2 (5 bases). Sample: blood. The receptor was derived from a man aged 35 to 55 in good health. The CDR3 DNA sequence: TGCAGCGAGGCCGTCGGGGACGAGCAGTACTTC. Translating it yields CSEAVGDEQYF.